Below are 30 T cell receptor beta chains sequenced from a single sample in a study of T cell changes during pregnancy in multiple sclerosis. Method: immunoSEQ multiplex PCR; TCRdb's copy keeps in-frame clones and lacks some. The table has 70,000 to 80,000 clones, roughly 92% seen once; the top ten hold 3% to 4%. The specimen comprised peripheral blood, sampled after pregnancy. The receptors stem from a female donor in good health, enrolled as a control in a pregnancy study.

The chain recombines TRBV5-1 with TRBJ1-2; D is perhaps TRBD1 (6 bases). The germline V gene encodes CDR1 SGHRS and CDR2 YFSETQ. V was clipped by 0 bases and J by 2 bases, with 17 bases between them. The CDR3 consists of 17 residues. CDR3 bases: TGCGCCAGCAGCTTGGCCGGGGTCGGAGGACAGAACTATGGCTACACCTTC. Residues: CASSLAGVGGQNYGYTF.

The chain joins TRBV21-1 to TRBJ1-1; TRBD1, the table's D call, lacks a check against the DNA. TRBV21-1 corresponds to a pseudogene. The CDR3 is 14 amino acids. Here the CDR3 reads CASSAQPMNTEAFF. Here the CDR3 DNA reads TGTGCCAGCAGCGCACAGCCCATGAACACTGAAGCTTTCTTT.

J is TRBJ1-1 and V is TRBV28; D is possibly TRBD1 (5 bases). Trimming left V 11 bases short and J 0 bases short, with 16 bases between. The CDR3 has 14 amino acids. Germline CDR1 MDHEN, CDR2 SYDVKM. The CDR3 region is CASRTGGLNTEAFF. In DNA form, the CDR3 reads TGTGCCTCCCGTACGGGGGGGTTGAACACTGAAGCTTTCTTT.

The genes are TRBV29-1 and TRBJ2-2, with D possibly being TRBD2 (6 bases). Per germline, CDR1 SQVTM and CDR2 ANQGSEA. Trimming stripped 1 base from V and 6 bases from J, with 6 bases between. The CDR3 runs to 12 residues. Written as DNA, the CDR3 is TGCAGCGTTGAAGGCGGGGCCGGGGAGCTGTTTTTT. Encoded protein: CSVEGGAGELFF.

The chain uses TRBV7-3 and TRBJ2-3; no reliable D call. CDR3 length: 14 amino acids. V lost 5 bases and J 0 bases, leaving 9 bases between the germline ends. The V gene's germline CDR1 is SGHTA and CDR2 FQGTGA. CDR3 region: CASSTLGSTDTQYF. CDR3 sequence (DNA): TGTGCCAGCAGCACCCTCGGGAGCACAGATACGCAGTATTTT.

The chain uses TRBV6-5 and TRBJ1-1, with TRBD1 matching 8 bases. V dropped 1 base and J dropped 11; count of bases not matched to a gene: 12. The CDR3 is made up of 15 amino acids. Germline CDR1 and CDR2: MNHEY and SVGAGI. The CDR3 is CASSYFKPGGATAFF. In nucleotides, the CDR3 is TGTGCCAGCAGTTACTTTAAACCAGGGGGCGCGACGGCTTTCTTT.

The gene calls are TRBV2 and TRBJ2-3; 8 nucleotides line up with TRBD2. The ends lost 8 bases at V and 3 bases at J; junction bases unmatched: 10. Looked up from germline, CDR1 is SNHLY and CDR2 is FYNNEI. This CDR3 comprises 15 residues. CDR3 sequence: CASGKSGRGTDTQYF. In nucleotides, the CDR3 is TGTGCCAGCGGTAAGAGCGGGAGAGGAACAGATACGCAGTATTTT. The entire variable domain, with the rest obtained from reference TRBV2 and TRBJ2-3, is as follows: EPEVTQTPSHQVTQMGQEVILRCVPISNHLYFYWYRQILGQKVEFLVSFYNNEISEKSEIFDDQFSVERPDGSNFTLKIRSTKLEDSAMYFCASGKSGRGTDTQYFGPGTRLTVL.

The chain links TRBV11-3 to TRBJ2-7; 8 nucleotides line up with TRBD1. The germline V gene has CDR1 SGHNT and CDR2 YENEEA. V gave up 1 base and J gave up 5 bases; unmatched junction bases: 4. The length of the CDR3 is 14 residues. The CDR3 spells CASSLGTGYHEQYF. The CDR3 nucleotides are TGTGCCAGCAGCTTAGGGACAGGGTACCACGAGCAGTACTTC.

The rearrangement uses TRBV9 and TRBJ2-1; 7 bases agree with TRBD1. Germline V gene lookup returns CDR1 SGDLS and CDR2 YYNGEE. The CDR3 totals 15 residues. Germline trimming cut 3 bases from V and 3 bases from J; bases unmatched to any gene: 6. CDR3 residues: CASSALGTDYNEQFF. The CDR3 DNA reads TGTGCCAGCAGCGCCCTGGGGACAGACTACAATGAGCAGTTCTTC. Full variable domain (rest looked up from reference TRBV9 and TRBJ2-1): DSGVTQTPKHLITATGQRVTLRCSPRSGDLSVYWYQQSLDQGLQFLIQYYNGEERAKGNILERFSAQQFPDLHSELNLSSLELGDSALYFCASSALGTDYNEQFFGPGTRLTVL.

The CDR3 bases are TGTGCCAGCGTACCTATCCTAGCGGGAGGGAATGAGCAGTTCTTC. It codes for CASVPILAGGNEQFF. The chain links TRBV18 to TRBJ2-1, with 12 bases that match TRBD2. The trim removed 8 bases at V and 7 bases at J, leaving 9 bases unmatched. This CDR3 is built from 15 residues. Germline V gene sequence: CDR1 KGHSH, CDR2 LQKENI.

This chain links TRBV27 with TRBJ1-1; D possibly corresponds to TRBD1 (5 bases). The CDR3 has 15 amino acids. V lost 8 bases, J lost 1 base, and 17 bases lay in between. Germline assignment: CDR1 MNHEY and CDR2 SMNVEV (reference sequence). The CDR3 DNA reads as TGTGCCAGCTGGGGTCAGGGATGGGGGAACACTGAAGCTTTCTTT. The encoded protein is CASWGQGWGNTEAFF.

The CDR3 nucleotides are TGTGCCAGTAGTTTCCTAGCGGGGGGCGGCACAGATACGCAGTATTTT. It specifies CASSFLAGGGTDTQYF. This chain joins TRBV19 and TRBJ2-3; 11 bases align to TRBD2. Germline CDR1 is LNHDA and CDR2 is SQIVND (reference sequence). The CDR3 is 16 amino acids. With 5 bases clipped from V and 1 base from J, the junction kept 5 bases outside the gene matches.

This clone was counted a single time. J is TRBJ2-7 and V is TRBV21-1; the D call of TRBD1 is as the table states it, not checked on the DNA. TRBV21-1 is termed a pseudogene. This CDR3 has 12 residues. CDR3 sequence reads: CASLHSSYEQYF. CDR3 bases: TGTGCCAGCCTACACAGTTCCTACGAGCAGTACTTC.

About this clone itself: The junction and the germline gene differ at one end; a read error may be behind it. The chain has TRBV18 and TRBJ1-4; no reliable D call. This CDR3 has 14 amino acids. Germline V gene sequence: CDR1 KGHSH, CDR2 LQKENI. The CDR3 spells CASSPPGRDGRRIF. DNA for the CDR3: TGTGCCAGCTCACCACCTGGGCGAGACGGCCGTAGGATTTTT.

V is TRBV28 and J is TRBJ2-7; a possible D gene is TRBD2 (6 bases). V lost 5 bases to trimming and J lost 4 bases, with 24 bases between them. CDR1 MDHEN and CDR2 SYDVKM come from the germline V gene. This CDR3 has 17 residues. DNA of the CDR3: TGTGCCAGCAGTAGGAGGGGAGAGGGCAGCAAAAAATACGAGCAGTACTTC. Protein product: CASSRRGEGSKKYEQYF.

The genes are TRBV4-2 and TRBJ2-3; D is undetermined. The V gene's germline CDR1 is LGHNA and CDR2 YNFKEQ. V was trimmed by 1 base and J by 0 bases, leaving 8 bases between them. This CDR3 is 15 amino acids long. The CDR3 coding sequence is TGTGCCAGCAGCCAAGTACTCGGGAGCACAGATACGCAGTATTTT. Its protein is CASSQVLGSTDTQYF.

J is TRBJ2-1 and V is TRBV7-9, with TRBD2 matching 11 bases. CDR1 is SEHNR, CDR2 FQNEAQ, per germline (reference sequence). CDR3 length equals 15 residues. Losses at the gene ends were 5 bases for V and 6 bases for J; bases not matched to a gene: 6. CDR3 in DNA: TGTGCCAGCAGCGGAACTAGCGGGAGAACCAATGAGCAGTTCTTC. Encoded protein: CASSGTSGRTNEQFF. Looking up the rest from reference TRBV7-9 and TRBJ2-1 gives the full variable domain: DTGVSQNPRHKITKRGQNVTFRCDPISEHNRLYWYRQTLGQGPEFLTYFQNEAQLEKSRLLSDRFSAERPKGSFSTLEIQRTEQGDSAMYLCASSGTSGRTNEQFFGPGTRLTVL.

The V and J genes are TRBV27 and TRBJ1-6; 9 bases are shared with TRBD1. The trim removed 3 bases at V and 6 bases at J, leaving 12 bases unmatched. Germline values: CDR1 MNHEY, CDR2 SMNVEV (reference sequence). The CDR3 length is 18 residues. CDR3 nucleotide sequence: TGTGCCAGCAGTTTTTCCGACAGGGGGTTGGGGTTTAATTCACCCCTCCACTTT. Residues: CASSFSDRGLGFNSPLHF.

This sequence joins TRBV5-1 and TRBJ2-3, with 8 bases lining up with TRBD2. CDR3 length: 13 amino acids. Germline CDR1 SGHRS, CDR2 YFSETQ. V dropped 0 bases and J dropped 13; count of bases not matched to a gene: 7. The chain's CDR3 is CASSLDPGGAEYF. Written as DNA, the CDR3 is TGCGCCAGCAGCTTGGATCCCGGGGGGGCGGAGTATTTT.

The chain is built from TRBV7-9 and TRBJ1-1, with a tentative D call TRBD1 (5 bases). The V end was cut by 5 bases, the J end by 1 base, with 11 bases between. Germline V CDR1 and CDR2: SEHNR, FQNEAQ (reference sequence). The CDR3 loop spans 14 amino acids. CDR3 sequence (DNA): TGTGCCAGCAGCCCCCTAAGGGGGAACACTGAAGCTTTCTTT. Translation: CASSPLRGNTEAFF.

This chain uses TRBV11-2 with TRBJ2-1; 10 bases line up with TRBD1. V lost 2 bases, J lost 6 bases, and 7 bases stayed unmatched. The CDR3 has 16 amino acids. Germline loops: CDR1 SGHAT, CDR2 FQNNGV. This CDR3 is CASSLTETGGFNEQFF. The CDR3 coding sequence is TGTGCCAGCAGCTTAACAGAGACAGGGGGCTTCAATGAGCAGTTCTTC.

The gene calls are TRBV15 and TRBJ1-2, with 7 bases fitting TRBD1. The germline V gene encodes CDR1 LNHNV and CDR2 YYDKDF (reference sequence). V lost 5 bases, J lost 4 bases, and 13 bases stayed unmatched. The CDR3 is 16 amino acids. The CDR3 region is CATSPPAGQATYGYTF. The CDR3 region has the DNA TGTGCCACCAGCCCCCCAGCCGGACAGGCTACCTATGGCTACACCTTC.

The J gene is TRBJ1-6, the V gene TRBV10-3; a weak D match, TRBD1 (5 bases). Per the germline V gene, CDR1 is ENHRY and CDR2 is SYGVKD. The CDR3 loop spans 14 amino acids. Trimming took off 2 bases at V and 6 bases at J, with 8 bases between the two ends. CDR3 region: CAISEETANSPLHF. In DNA, the CDR3 is TGTGCCATCAGTGAGGAGACAGCTAATTCACCCCTCCACTTT.

This sequence joins TRBV5-4 and TRBJ1-2; a weak D match, TRBD1 (5 bases). This CDR3 spans 13 amino acids. Between the trimmed V and J ends, which lost 0 bases and 6 bases, there was a span of 9 bases. CDR1 SGHNT and CDR2 YYREEE come from the germline V gene (reference sequence). CDR3 amino acids: CASSLAGGDGYTF. CDR3 bases: TGTGCCAGCAGCTTGGCCGGAGGGGATGGCTACACCTTC.

This chain joins TRBV19 and TRBJ2-7; TRBD1 agrees at 7 bases. Germline V lookup: CDR1 LNHDA, CDR2 SQIVND (reference sequence). The CDR3 has 12 residues. Trimming cost V 10 bases and J 7 bases; bases outside gene matches: 10. As DNA, the CDR3 is TGTGCCACCTCCGGGACAGAGGTAGAGCAGTACTTC. Protein: CATSGTEVEQYF.

The CDR3 loop reads CASSPPGLAGYEQYF. CDR3 nucleotide sequence: TGTGCCAGCAGCCCGCCGGGACTAGCTGGATACGAGCAGTACTTC. The rearrangement uses TRBV11-3 and TRBJ2-7; 9 bases fit TRBD2. Trimming cost V 5 bases and J 4 bases; bases outside gene matches: 9. Germline V CDR1 and CDR2: SGHNT, YENEEA. The CDR3 is 15 amino acids.

The chain recombines TRBV6-4 with TRBJ1-1, with D unresolved. V was trimmed by 0 bases and J by 2 bases, leaving 7 bases between them. The CDR3 is 14 amino acids. The germline CDR1 and CDR2 sequences are MRHNA and SNTAGT. The CDR3 is CASSDSGGNTEAFF. In DNA, the CDR3 is TGTGCCAGCAGTGACTCCGGCGGAAACACTGAAGCTTTCTTT.

The V call is TRBV6-1, the J call TRBJ1-1; TRBD1 aligns across 7 bases. With 7 bases clipped from V and 5 bases from J, the junction kept 10 bases outside the gene matches. The CDR3 extends over 14 amino acids. The germline CDR1 and CDR2 sequences are MNHNS and SASEGT. CDR3 protein: CASTLDRVRTEAFF. As DNA, the CDR3 is TGTGCCAGCACCTTAGACAGGGTGAGAACTGAAGCTTTCTTT.

This chain joins TRBV28 and TRBJ1-2; D perhaps matches TRBD1 (5 bases). Germline V gene data show CDR1 as MDHEN and CDR2 as SYDVKM. Between the trimmed V and J ends, which lost 6 bases and 8 bases, there was a span of 10 bases. There are 11 residues in the CDR3. Here the CDR3 reads CASSPGVGYTF. The CDR3, as DNA: TGTGCCAGCAGCCCGGGGGTCGGCTACACCTTC.

J is TRBJ2-7 and V is TRBV14, with 7 bases fitting TRBD1. The CDR3 is made up of 14 amino acids. V shed 4 bases, J shed 5 bases, and the junction held 8 bases outside the gene matches. In germline, CDR1 is SGHDN, CDR2 FVKESK. The CDR3 coding sequence is TGTGCCAGCAGCCTGGACAGGCTCCCGGACGAGCAGTACTTC. Translation: CASSLDRLPDEQYF.